This section outlines one TCR beta chain sequence together with its context. Its antigen is unknown. The data were obtained in a study of tissue T cells after allogeneic stem cell transplantation. About the research overall: Several unmodified and three CD34-selected T-cell-depleted grafts went to graft-versus-host disease patients. Study findings and constraints: Across patients, clones rarely overlapped, yet motif clusters were shared tissue-specifically.

This research-autopsy study prospectively enrolled adult allogeneic hematopoietic cell transplant recipients with steroid-refractory graft-versus-host disease. TCRdb keeps only in-frame clones here, not all; method: immunoSEQ multiplex PCR. The table records some 3,400 clones, over 65% of them present only once. The sequence came from a male patient at least 60 years old with steroid-refractory graft-versus-host disease after an allogeneic stem cell transplant. Some T cells may originate from the graft donor. The input for sequencing was left colon tissue, taken at autopsy.

The CDR3, as DNA: TGCAGCGTTGAACTTTACAATGAGCAGTTCTTC. This encodes CSVELYNEQFF. This chain connects TRBV29-1 to TRBJ2-1; D gene uncertain. The V gene's germline CDR1 is SQVTM and CDR2 ANQGSEA. The ends were cut back, 2 bases at V and 4 bases at J, with 3 bases in the middle. The CDR3 has 11 amino acids.